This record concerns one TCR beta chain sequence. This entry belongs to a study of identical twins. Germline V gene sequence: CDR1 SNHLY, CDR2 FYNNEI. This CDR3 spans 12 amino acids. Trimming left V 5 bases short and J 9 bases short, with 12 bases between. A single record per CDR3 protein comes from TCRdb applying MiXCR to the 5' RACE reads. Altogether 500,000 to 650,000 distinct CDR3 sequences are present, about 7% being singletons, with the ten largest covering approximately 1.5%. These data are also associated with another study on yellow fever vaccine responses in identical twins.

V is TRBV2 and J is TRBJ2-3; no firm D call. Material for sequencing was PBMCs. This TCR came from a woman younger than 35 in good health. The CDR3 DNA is TGTGCCAGCAGTCTACTCGCGGAGACGCAGTATTTT. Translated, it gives CASSLLAETQYF.